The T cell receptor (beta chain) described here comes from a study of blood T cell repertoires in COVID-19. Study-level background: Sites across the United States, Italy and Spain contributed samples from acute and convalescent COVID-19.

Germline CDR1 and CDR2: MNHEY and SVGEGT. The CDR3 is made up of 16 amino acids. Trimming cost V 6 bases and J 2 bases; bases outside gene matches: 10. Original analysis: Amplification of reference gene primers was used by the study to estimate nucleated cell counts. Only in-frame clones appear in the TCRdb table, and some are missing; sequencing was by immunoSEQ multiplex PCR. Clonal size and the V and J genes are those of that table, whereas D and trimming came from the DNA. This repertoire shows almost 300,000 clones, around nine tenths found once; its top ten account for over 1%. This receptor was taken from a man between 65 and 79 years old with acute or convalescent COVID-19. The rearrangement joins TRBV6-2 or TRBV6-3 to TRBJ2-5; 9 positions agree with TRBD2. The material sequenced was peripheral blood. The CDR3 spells CASSNVWLAGQETQYF. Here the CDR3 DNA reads TGTGCCAGCAGCAACGTATGGCTAGCGGGACAAGAGACCCAGTACTTC.